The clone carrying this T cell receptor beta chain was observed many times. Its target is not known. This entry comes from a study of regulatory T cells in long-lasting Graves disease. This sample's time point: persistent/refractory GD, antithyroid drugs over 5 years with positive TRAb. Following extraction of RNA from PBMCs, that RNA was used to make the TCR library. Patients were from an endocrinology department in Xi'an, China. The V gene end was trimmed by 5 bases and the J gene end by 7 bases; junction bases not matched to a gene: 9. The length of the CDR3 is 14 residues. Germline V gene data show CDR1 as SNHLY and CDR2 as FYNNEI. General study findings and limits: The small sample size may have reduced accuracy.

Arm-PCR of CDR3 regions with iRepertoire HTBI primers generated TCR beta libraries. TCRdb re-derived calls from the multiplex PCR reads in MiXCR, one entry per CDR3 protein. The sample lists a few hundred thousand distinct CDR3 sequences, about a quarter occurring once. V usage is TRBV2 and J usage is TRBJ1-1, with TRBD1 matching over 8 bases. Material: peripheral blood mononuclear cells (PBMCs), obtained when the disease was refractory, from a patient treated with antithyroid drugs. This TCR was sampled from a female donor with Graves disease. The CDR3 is CASSKEDRAVEAFF. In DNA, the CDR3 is TGTGCCAGCAGTAAGGAGGACAGGGCGGTTGAAGCTTTCTTT.